The sequence of this T cell receptor (beta chain) was determined in a study of blood T cell repertoires in COVID-19. Study summary: There were acute and convalescent COVID-19 samples, and they came from the United States, Italy and Spain. T cells, B-cell-depleted T cells, or PBMCs provided the cDNA or gDNA that served as material.

Germline V lookup: CDR1 LGHDT, CDR2 YNNKEL (reference sequence). J was trimmed by 10 bases and V by 6 bases; bases with no gene match: 7. CDR3 length equals 12 residues. In the study's own analysis: Estimated nucleated cell counts came from reference gene primer amplification. Measured with immunoSEQ multiplex PCR; TCRdb has only the in-frame clones, and not every one. For V, J and clone size, that table is used; D and trimming come from the DNA. The data show approximately 240,000 clones, with around 80% seen just once and around 3.6% held by the top ten. The source is a woman in her thirties or forties with active or convalescent COVID-19. The specimen sequenced was peripheral blood. The rearrangement joins TRBV3-1 (or the pseudogene TRBV3-2) to TRBJ2-5, with 8 bases fitting TRBD2. The CDR3 here is CASRSGGGFQYF. As DNA, the CDR3 is TGTGCCAGCAGGAGTGGCGGGGGGTTCCAGTACTTC.